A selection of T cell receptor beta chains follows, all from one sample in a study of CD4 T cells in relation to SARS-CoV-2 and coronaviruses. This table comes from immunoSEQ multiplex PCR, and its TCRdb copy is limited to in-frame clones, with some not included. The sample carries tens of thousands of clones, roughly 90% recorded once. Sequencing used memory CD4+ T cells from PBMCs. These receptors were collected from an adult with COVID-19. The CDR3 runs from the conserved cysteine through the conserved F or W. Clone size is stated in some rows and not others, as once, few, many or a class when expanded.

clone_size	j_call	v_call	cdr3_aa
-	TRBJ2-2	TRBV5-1	CASSLASIGMNTGELFF
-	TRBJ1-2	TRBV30	CAWSVGYGYTF
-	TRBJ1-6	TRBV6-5	CASSRGGPRNSPLHF
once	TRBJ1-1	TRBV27	CASSLGQNTEAFF
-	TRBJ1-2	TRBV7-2	CASSQDRGYGYTF
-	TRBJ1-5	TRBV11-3	CASSLGPRQPQHF
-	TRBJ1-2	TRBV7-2	CASSSGRSDGYTF
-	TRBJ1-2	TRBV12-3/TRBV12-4	CASSVGDGGYTF
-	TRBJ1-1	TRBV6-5	CASSYFSGTNEAFF
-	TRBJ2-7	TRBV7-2	CASTWKQGVEQYF
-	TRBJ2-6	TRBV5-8	CASSPLLDNSGANVLTF
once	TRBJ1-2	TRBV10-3	CAISVSTGQYGYTF
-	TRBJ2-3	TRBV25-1	CASSSLGGVGTDTQYF
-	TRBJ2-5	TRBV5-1	CASTIGGNEETQYF
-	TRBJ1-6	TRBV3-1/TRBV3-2	CASSPFKGDNSPLHF
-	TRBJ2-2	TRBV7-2	CASSLAPGRSGTGELFF
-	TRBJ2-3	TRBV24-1	CATSDLLNQGYTDTQYF
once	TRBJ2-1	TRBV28	CASSDLGGEQFF
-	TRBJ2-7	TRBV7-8	CASSYLAEGRIYEQYF
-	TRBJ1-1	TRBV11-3	CASSGTSYTEAFF
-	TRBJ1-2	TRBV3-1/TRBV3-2	CASSPDRAYGYTF
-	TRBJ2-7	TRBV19	CASSQGLGIPTSPTSQYF
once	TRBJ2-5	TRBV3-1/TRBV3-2	CASSPTSKETQYF
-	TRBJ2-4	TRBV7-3	CASRIPSENIQYF
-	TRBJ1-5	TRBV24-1	CATSDAGLSNQPQHF
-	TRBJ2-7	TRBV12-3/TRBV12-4	CASSLQGAYEQYF
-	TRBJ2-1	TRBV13	CASSLLGSRGLHSYNEQFF
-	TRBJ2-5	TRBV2	CASSGTGGQETQYF